This entry lists 7 T cell receptor beta chains sequenced from one sample in a study of response to subunit inactivated influenza vaccine. Each CDR3 protein gets one entry after TCRdb re-called the RT-PCR reads with MiXCR. The repertoire holds around 180,000 distinct CDR3 sequences, with around 9.2% as singletons. Sequences were derived from non-naive T cells sorted from PBMCs, sampled on the day of vaccination. Source of these receptors: a man aged 50-60 years who received an inactivated influenza vaccine.

This clonotype was observed many times. The gene calls are TRBV3-1 and TRBJ2-5; 8 nucleotides match TRBD2. Trimming cost V 1 base and J 8 bases; bases outside gene matches: 9. CDR1 and CDR2 from the germline V gene are LGHDT and YNNKEL (reference sequence). The CDR3 extends over 15 amino acids. The CDR3 bases are TGTGCCAGCAGCCAAGTAGTAGCGGGATCCGGTACCCAGTACTTC. The encoded protein is CASSQVVAGSGTQYF.

This clonotype occurred a few times. This rearrangement joins TRBV29-1 to TRBJ2-3; D not certain. The CDR3 sequence is 13 residues long. The germline gives CDR1 SQVTM, CDR2 ANQGSEA. With 8 bases removed from V and 0 bases from J, the gap between germline ends came to 12 bases. The CDR3 is CSHSTISTDTQYF. The CDR3 bases are TGCAGCCATAGCACAATTAGCACAGATACGCAGTATTTT.

This clonotype has only one observation. A much larger clone differs by one base, so this may be a read error. The rearrangement joins TRBV3-1 to TRBJ2-1; D perhaps matches TRBD1 (6 bases). The CDR3 runs to 16 residues. The germline gives CDR1 LGHDT, CDR2 YNNKEL (reference sequence). The CDR3 reads CASSQDTGSSCNEQFF. In nucleotides, the CDR3 is TGTGCCAGCAGCCAGGATACAGGGAGCTCCTGCAATGAGCAGTTCTTC.

This clonotype has just a few counts. The chain carries TRBV11-2 and TRBJ1-6; 8 bases map to TRBD1. CDR3 length equals 20 residues. Germline V CDR1 and CDR2: SGHAT, FQNNGV. Trimming at V came to 5 bases and at J to 6 bases, leaving 21 bases not matched to a gene. Here the CDR3 DNA reads TGTGCCAGCAGCCCACGCCCGGGACAGGTCAGAGGACTTGGTAATTCACCCCTCCACTTT. Translation gives CASSPRPGQVRGLGNSPLHF.

J is TRBJ2-7 and V is TRBV3-1, with a weak D call TRBD2 (6 bases). The CDR3 is 15 residues long. V shed 4 bases and J shed 4 bases, with 17 bases lying between them. Germline V lookup: CDR1 LGHDT, CDR2 YNNKEL (reference sequence). The CDR3 bases are TGTGCCAGCAGCCCGCGGGACCCCACCAGTTACGAGCAGTACTTC. Residues: CASSPRDPTSYEQYF.

This clonotype was counted at least ten times. CDR3 sequence: CASSLAASSTDTQYF. DNA for the CDR3: TGTGCCAGCAGCTTAGCAGCATCTAGCACAGATACGCAGTATTTT. The gene calls are TRBV7-2 and TRBJ2-3; the D is unclear. Germline V gene lookup returns CDR1 SGHTA and CDR2 FQGNSA. Deletions cut 0 bases from V and 0 bases from J, with 7 bases between. The CDR3 has 15 amino acids.

This clonotype was seen repeatedly, ten times or more. The chain is built from TRBV11-2 and TRBJ1-1; TRBD1 aligns across 10 bases. Trimming removed 5 bases from V and 4 bases from J; junction bases left unmatched: 7. This CDR3 contains 15 residues. Germline lookup yields CDR1 SGHAT and CDR2 FQNNGV. CDR3 amino acids: CASSPTGQGSTEAFF. The CDR3 nucleotides are TGTGCCAGCAGCCCAACGGGACAGGGGTCCACTGAAGCTTTCTTT. The full variable domain, in which reference TRBV11-2 and TRBJ1-1 provide the parts outside the CDR3, is EAGVAQSPRYKIIEKRQSVAFWCNPISGHATLYWYQQILGQGPKLLIQFQNNGVVDDSQLPKDRFSAERLKGVDSTLKIQPAKLEDSAVYLCASSPTGQGSTEAFFGQGTRLTVV.